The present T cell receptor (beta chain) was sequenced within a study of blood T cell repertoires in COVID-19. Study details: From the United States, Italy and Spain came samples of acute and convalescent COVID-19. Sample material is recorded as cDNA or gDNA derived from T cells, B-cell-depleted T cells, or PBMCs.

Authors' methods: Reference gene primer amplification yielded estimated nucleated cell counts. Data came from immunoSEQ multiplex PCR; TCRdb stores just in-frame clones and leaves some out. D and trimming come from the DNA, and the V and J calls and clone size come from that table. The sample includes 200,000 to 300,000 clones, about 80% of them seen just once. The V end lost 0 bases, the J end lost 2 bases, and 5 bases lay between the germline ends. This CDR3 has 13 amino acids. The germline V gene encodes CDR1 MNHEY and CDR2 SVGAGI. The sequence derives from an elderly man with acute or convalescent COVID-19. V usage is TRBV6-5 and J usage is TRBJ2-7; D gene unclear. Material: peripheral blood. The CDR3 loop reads CASSYSDTYEQYF. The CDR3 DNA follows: TGTGCCAGCAGTTACTCAGACACCTACGAGCAGTACTTC.